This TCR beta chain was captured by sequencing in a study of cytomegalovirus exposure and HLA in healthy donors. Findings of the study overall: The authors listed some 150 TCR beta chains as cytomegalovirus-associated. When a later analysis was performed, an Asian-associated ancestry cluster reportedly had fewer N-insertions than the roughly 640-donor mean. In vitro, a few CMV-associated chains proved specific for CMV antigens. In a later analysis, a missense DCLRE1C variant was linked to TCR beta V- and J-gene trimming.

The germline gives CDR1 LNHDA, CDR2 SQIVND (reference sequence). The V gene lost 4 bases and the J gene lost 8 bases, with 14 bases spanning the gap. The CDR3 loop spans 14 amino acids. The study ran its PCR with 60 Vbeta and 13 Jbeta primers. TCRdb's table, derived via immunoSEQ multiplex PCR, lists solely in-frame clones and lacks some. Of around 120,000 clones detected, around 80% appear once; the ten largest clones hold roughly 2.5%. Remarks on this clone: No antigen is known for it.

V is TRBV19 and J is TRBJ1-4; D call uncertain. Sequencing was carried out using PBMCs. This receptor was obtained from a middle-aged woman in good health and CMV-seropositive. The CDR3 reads CASSTPRKEEKLFF. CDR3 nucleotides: TGTGCCAGTAGTACCCCTCGAAAGGAGGAAAAACTGTTTTTT.